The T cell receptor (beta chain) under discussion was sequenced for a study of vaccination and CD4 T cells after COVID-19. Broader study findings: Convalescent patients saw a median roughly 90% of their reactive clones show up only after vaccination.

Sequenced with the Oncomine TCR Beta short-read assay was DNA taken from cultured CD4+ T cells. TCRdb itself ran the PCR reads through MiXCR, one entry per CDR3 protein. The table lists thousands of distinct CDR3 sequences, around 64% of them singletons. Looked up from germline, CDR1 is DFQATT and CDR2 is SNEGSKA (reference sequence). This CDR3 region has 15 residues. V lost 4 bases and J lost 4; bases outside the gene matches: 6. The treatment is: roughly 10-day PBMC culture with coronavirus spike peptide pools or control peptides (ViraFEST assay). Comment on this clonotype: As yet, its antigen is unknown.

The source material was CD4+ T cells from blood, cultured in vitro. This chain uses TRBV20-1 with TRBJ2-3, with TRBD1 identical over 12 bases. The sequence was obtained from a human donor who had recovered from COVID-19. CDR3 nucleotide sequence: TGCAGTGCTACCGGGACAGGGGGCCGGGCAGATACGCAGTATTTT. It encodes CSATGTGGRADTQYF.